This T cell receptor beta chain was found in a study of shared clonotypes between healthy human individuals (dated by TCRdb to 2018 to 2021). Context from the whole study: The cohort included a few men and a couple of women between 18 and 49 years of age. To estimate repertoire size and how much clonotypes are shared between individuals, the study performed deep sequencing of blood TCR repertoires from a handful of healthy adults. To increase sequencing depth and limit assay-specific biases, different laboratories used diverse techniques to prepare libraries and sequence TCR repertoires. Each donor's leukapheresis produced roughly between roughly 0.85 and 10 billion PBMCs. Paper-wide results and their limitations: The genetic and exposure-history diversity represented was limited by the small number of donors. Pairwise subsampling indicated that sequencing depth was expected to affect the degree of clonotype sharing among donors. Sampling was restricted to blood, and TCR repertoires in tissues likely differ from the TCR repertoires found in blood.

TCR CDR3 regions were amplified from genomic DNA by multiplex PCR using the deep immunoSEQ assay. Extracted genomic DNA from each cell subset was spread evenly across all wells of several immunoSEQ 96-well plates, with each plate serving as a replicate. For unsorted PBMC, each replicate PCR was loaded with 300 ng genomic DNA, equivalent to around 30,000 T cell genomes. Ten immunoSEQ deep assay plates were used to sequence unsorted PBMC genomic DNA. The purified libraries were quantified using a Qubit 3.0 fluorometer, sized with a Bioanalyzer 2100, and then quantified again using the KAPA Library Quantification kit. Every immunoSEQ 96-well plate was sequenced on a dedicated single-read 150-cycle Illumina NextSeq 550 flow cell. The authors processed their data as follows. Because only junctional sequences without quality scores were contained in the immunoSEQ output, filtering matching that applied to full-length reads could not be performed. To assign V/J genes and CDR3, sequences were annotated using PyIR, a Python wrapper for IgBLAST v1.9, with IMGT germline references. Reads with weak V/J assignments (E-value above 1e-6), missing CDR3, stop codons, out-of-frame junctions, or ambiguous translated residues were removed. V3J clonotypes were defined as sequences sharing an identical inferred V gene, J gene, and CDR3 amino acid sequence. The percentage overlap between two repertoires was calculated by dividing the number of shared unique clonotypes by the size of the smaller repertoire. Repertoire richness was assessed with RTK rarefaction, the Chao1 estimator, and Recon v2.1 estimates of unobserved clonotypes. Here the immuneACCESS table is served through TCRdb, limited to in-frame sequences with V and J called. Missing clones are a known gap in these copies; in checked studies unresolved V genes cover under half, and the rest lacks a known reason. The V and J calls and the clone size are those of that table, but D and trimming were determined from the DNA. The sample yields some 530,000 clones; around 80% were counted once. In total, the top ten clones hold 12% of the sample.

CDR1 and CDR2 are drawn from the germline V gene: SGHTA, FQGNSA. V is shortened by 6 bases, J by 0 bases, and the region joining them spans 13 bases. The CDR3 spans 15 residues, from the cysteine through the phenylalanine. Only the CDR3 region is kept as DNA, spanning 45 bases read in frame from base 1. A note on this clone: Its antigen is unknown. No base quality information exists; no much larger clone differs at one position.

The donors were healthy, HIV-negative adults with no recently reported acute infections or vaccinations. All donors were Caucasian adults living in Nashville, Tennessee, USA. For unsorted samples, 84 million or so PBMCs were counted, and genomic DNA was extracted using the QIAamp DNA Blood Mini kit. Blood was collected by leukapheresis, and PBMCs were isolated by Ficoll-Histopaque density gradient centrifugation and then cryopreserved in liquid nitrogen vapor phase. The sequenced sample consisted of PBMCs. The receptor comes from a middle-aged woman in good health. Some clones in this sample may be carry-over from other donors' samples. The chain couples TRBV7-2 to TRBJ2-3; the D gene is perhaps TRBD2, from 7 matching bases. Read as DNA, the sequence is TGTGCCAGCAGACTAGGCGGGGGCAGCACAGATACGCAGTATTTT. Its translation is CASRLGGGSTDTQYF.